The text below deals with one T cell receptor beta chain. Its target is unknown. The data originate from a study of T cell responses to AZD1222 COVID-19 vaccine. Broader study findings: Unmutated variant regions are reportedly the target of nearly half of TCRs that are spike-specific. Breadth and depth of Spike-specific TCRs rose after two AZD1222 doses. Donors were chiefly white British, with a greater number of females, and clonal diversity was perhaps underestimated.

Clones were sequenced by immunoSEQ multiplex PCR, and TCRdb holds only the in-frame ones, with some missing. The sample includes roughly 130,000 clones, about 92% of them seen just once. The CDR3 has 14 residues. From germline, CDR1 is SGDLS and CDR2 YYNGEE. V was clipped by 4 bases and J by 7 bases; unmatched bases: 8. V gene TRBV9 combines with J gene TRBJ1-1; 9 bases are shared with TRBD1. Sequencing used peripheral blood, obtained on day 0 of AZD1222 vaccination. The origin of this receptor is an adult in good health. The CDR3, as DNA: TGTGCCAGCAGCCCTCGGACAGGGGCGGATGAAGCTTTCTTT. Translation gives CASSPRTGADEAFF.